This T cell receptor beta chain was recorded in a study of CD8 T cells in Susac syndrome. RNA, at about 0.45 to 1 ug, was reverse transcribed with random hexamers. TCRdb called the immunoSEQ multiplex PCR reads again in MiXCR, with one record for every CDR3 protein. In the table there are roughly 110,000 distinct CDR3 sequences, around 90% of which are singletons. The receptor's source is a human donor in good health. Sequencing was performed on CD4+ T cells from PBMCs.

DNA for the CDR3: TGTGCCATCAGTGAGTCTGAGGGGCATAATGAAAAACTGTTTTTT. It codes for CAISESEGHNEKLFF. The chain combines TRBV10-3 with TRBJ1-4; weak D call: TRBD1 (5 bases). In germline, CDR1 is ENHRY, CDR2 SYGVKD. This CDR3 is 15 amino acids long. Trimming stripped 0 bases from V and 4 bases from J, with 9 bases between.